A selection of T cell receptor beta chains follows, all from one sample in a study of T cells in Graves' hyperthyroidism and ophthalmopathy. TCRdb re-called the multiplex PCR reads through MiXCR, storing one row per CDR3 protein. The sample holds about 500,000 distinct CDR3 sequences, about 16% seen once. Sequences were obtained from blood. The receptor set was obtained from a woman aged 25 to 45 with Graves' ophthalmopathy. Both conserved end residues are part of each CDR3. D genes are given only for firm matches. Only some rows state a clone size, as once, few, many or a class for expanded clones.

d_call	v_call	clone_size	j_call	cdr3_nt	cdr3_aa
NA	TRBV27	many	TRBJ1-6	TGTGCCAGCAGTTTTCAACAGGGCGGATCCTATAATTCACCCCTCCACTTT	CASSFQQGGSYNSPLHF
NA	TRBV5-8	few	TRBJ2-1	TGTGCCAGCAGCTTGGCAGTTGAGTCCAATGAGCAGTTCTTC	CASSLAVESNEQFF
NA	TRBV4-3	few	TRBJ1-1	TGCGCCAGCAGCCAGAAGATGAACACTGAAGCTTTCTTT	CASSQKMNTEAFF
NA	TRBV9	many	TRBJ2-5	TGTGCCAGCAGCGCGACCCCGGTGAAAGAGACCCAGTACTTC	CASSATPVKETQYF
TRBD2	TRBV29-1	many	TRBJ2-7	TGCAGCGTTGAGAGTGGGACTAGCGGGATTGGCGAGCAGTACTTC	CSVESGTSGIGEQYF
TRBD2	TRBV7-3	NA	TRBJ2-7	TGTGCCAGCAGCTTACGCGGGACTAGCTCGGTCTACGAGCAGTACTTC	CASSLRGTSSVYEQYF
NA	TRBV20-1	many	TRBJ2-7	TGCAGTGCTAGGGGGGGAGCCTCCTACGAGCAGTACTTC	CSARGGASYEQYF
NA	TRBV9	many	TRBJ1-3	TGTGCCAGCAGCGTCGAAGTGTGGCCGGACTCTGGAAACACCATATATTTT	CASSVEVWPDSGNTIYF
NA	TRBV28	many	TRBJ2-1	TGTGCCAGCAGTTTCGTGGGAAACTCCTACAATGAGCAGTTCTTC	CASSFVGNSYNEQFF
TRBD1	TRBV4-1	NA	TRBJ1-6	TGCGCCAGCAGCCAAGAAGGTAGGGGACAGAGTAATTCACCCCTCCACTTT	CASSQEGRGQSNSPLHF
NA	TRBV10-1	NA	TRBJ2-5	TGCGCCAGCAGTGAATCGTCCCGGCCAAGTCAAGAGACCCAGTACTTC	CASSESSRPSQETQYF
TRBD1	TRBV6-1	many	TRBJ2-1	TGTGCCAGCAGTGAAAGGGGACAGGCAGTTGAGCAGTTCTTC	CASSERGQAVEQFF
NA	TRBV28	many	TRBJ1-2	TGTGCCAGCAGTTTTAGGGGGGGCTGGTATGGCTACACCTTC	CASSFRGGWYGYTF
NA	TRBV28	many	TRBJ1-2	TGTGCCAGCAGTTTCCTCAACTATGGCTACACCTTC	CASSFLNYGYTF
TRBD1	TRBV27	many	TRBJ2-7	TGTGCCAGCAGCCAGATCGACAGGGTGGCCTACGAGCAGTACTTC	CASSQIDRVAYEQYF
NA	TRBV7-8	NA	TRBJ2-7	TGTGCCAGCAGCTTAGGTGAAGGGCGACCCTACGAGCAGTACTTC	CASSLGEGRPYEQYF
TRBD2	TRBV28	many	TRBJ2-1	TGTGCCAGCACCAAACCCAGCGGGAGTCTCAATGAGCAGTTCTTC	CASTKPSGSLNEQFF
NA	TRBV5-5	few	TRBJ2-7	TGTGCCAGCAGCTTGGCCATCGGACTTCCTTCTACCTACGAGCAGTACTTC	CASSLAIGLPSTYEQYF
TRBD1	TRBV6-1	NA	TRBJ1-1	TGTGCCAGCAGTTTGGTGGGACAGGGCGAGAACACTGAAGCTTTCTTT	CASSLVGQGENTEAFF
TRBD2	TRBV19	few	TRBJ2-1	TGTGCCAGTAGTACTCCCGGACTAGCGGAACCCTTGGATGAGCAGTTCTTC	CASSTPGLAEPLDEQFF
TRBD1	TRBV4-3	many	TRBJ1-2	TGCGCCAGCAGCCAAGATGGGACAGTACAGTATGGCTACACCTTC	CASSQDGTVQYGYTF
NA	TRBV15	NA	TRBJ1-5	TGTGCCACCAGCAGAGTTAAAACAGGGCCGGATCAGCCCCAGCATTTT	CATSRVKTGPDQPQHF
NA	TRBV30	many	TRBJ1-1	TGTGCCTGGGGACGGGACGGGAACACTGAAGCTTTCTTT	CAWGRDGNTEAFF
NA	TRBV4-3	few	TRBJ2-5	TGCGCCAGCAGCCAAGCGAGTGCGGGACGGCACGAGACCCAGTACTTC	CASSQASAGRHETQYF
NA	TRBV3-1	many	TRBJ2-3	TGTGCCAGCAGCCAAGTCATACTAGCCGCAGATACGCAGTATTTT	CASSQVILAADTQYF